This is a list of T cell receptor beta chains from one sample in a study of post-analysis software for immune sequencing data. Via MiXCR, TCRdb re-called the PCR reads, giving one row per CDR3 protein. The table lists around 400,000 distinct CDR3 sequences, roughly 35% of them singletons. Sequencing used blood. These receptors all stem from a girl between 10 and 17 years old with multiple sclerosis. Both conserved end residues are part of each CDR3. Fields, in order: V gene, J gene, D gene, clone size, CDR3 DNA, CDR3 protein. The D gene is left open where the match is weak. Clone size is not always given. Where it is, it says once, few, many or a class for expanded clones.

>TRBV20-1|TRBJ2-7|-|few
TGCAGTGGCCCAAGGGGCCACGAGCAGTACTTC
CSGPRGHEQYF
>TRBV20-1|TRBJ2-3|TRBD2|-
TGCAGTGCTAGAGATGGAGGACGGGGGGGCCGGGATACGCAGTATTTT
CSARDGGRGGRDTQYF
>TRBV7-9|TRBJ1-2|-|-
TGTACCAGCAGCGAGACTAACTATGGCTACACCTTC
CTSSETNYGYTF
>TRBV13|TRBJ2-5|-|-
TGTGCCAGCAGCTCCCGGGGACCCACTCAACAAGAGACCCAGTACTTC
CASSSRGPTQQETQYF
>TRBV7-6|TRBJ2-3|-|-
TGTGCCAGCAGCTTTGGGATAGGGGTATTGGATACGCAGTATTTT
CASSFGIGVLDTQYF
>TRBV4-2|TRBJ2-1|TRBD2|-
TGTGCCAGCAGCCAGGCCCCTAGCGGATCCTACAATGAGCAGTTCTTC
CASSQAPSGSYNEQFF
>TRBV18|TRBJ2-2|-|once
TGTGCCAGCTCACCATTGGGGCAGTCCAACACCGGGGAGCTGTTTTTT
CASSPLGQSNTGELFF
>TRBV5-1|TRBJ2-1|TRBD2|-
TGCGCCAGCAGCTCCACGCCGGGACTAGCCTTCAATGAGCAGTTCTTC
CASSSTPGLAFNEQFF
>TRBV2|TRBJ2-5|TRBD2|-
TGTGCCAGCAGTAGGACTAGCAGTGAGACCCAGTACTTC
CASSRTSSETQYF
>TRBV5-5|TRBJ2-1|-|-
TGTGCCAGCAGCTTGGGGGCGGGGGCTACGAGCTCCTACAATGAGCAGTTCTTC
CASSLGAGATSSYNEQFF
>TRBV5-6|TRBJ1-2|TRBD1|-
TGTGCCAGCAGCCCGGTGGTCGGGGACAGGGAATTAGATGGCTACACCTTC
CASSPVVGDRELDGYTF
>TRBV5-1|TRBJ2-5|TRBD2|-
TGCGCCAGCAGCTTGGAACCTAGCGGGGGAAGGGAGACCCAGTACTTC
CASSLEPSGGRETQYF
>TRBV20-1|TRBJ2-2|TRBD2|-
TGCAGTTCACTCCGGGCTAGCGGGGGGTCTAGGTCGACCGGGGAGCTGTTTTTT
CSSLRASGGSRSTGELFF
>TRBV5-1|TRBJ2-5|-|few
TGCGCCAGCAGCTTGGAGGCCGACTATGAGACCCAGTACTTC
CASSLEADYETQYF
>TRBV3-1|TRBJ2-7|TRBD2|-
TGTGCCAGCAGCCCGAGATGGGGTAGCGGGGGCTACGAGCAGTACTTC
CASSPRWGSGGYEQYF
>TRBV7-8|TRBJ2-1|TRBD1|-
TGTGCCAGCAGGCGACCCGGGACAGCTAATGAGCAGTTCTTC
CASRRPGTANEQFF
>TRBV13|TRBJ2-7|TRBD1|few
TGTGCCAGCAGCGCCGGCCCCGGGACAGTGTACGAGCAGTACTTC
CASSAGPGTVYEQYF
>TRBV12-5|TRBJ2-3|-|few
TGTGCTAGTGGTCCAGGGCGGGCCTCGGCAGATACGCAGTATTTT
CASGPGRASADTQYF
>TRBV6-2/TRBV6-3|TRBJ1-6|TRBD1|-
TGTGCCAGCAGTCGCAGGGGGCAGGATTCACCCCTCCACTTT
CASSRRGQDSPLHF
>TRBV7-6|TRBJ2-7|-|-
TGTGCCAGCAGCTTCGGATCCGGTACCTACGAGCAGTACTTC
CASSFGSGTYEQYF
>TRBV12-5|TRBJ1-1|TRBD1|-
TGTGCCAGTGGTTGGGGGGACAGGACTGAAGCTTTCTTT
CASGWGDRTEAFF
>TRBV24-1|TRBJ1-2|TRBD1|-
TGTGCCACCAGTGACCCACACGACAGGGGCAACTATGGCTACACCTTC
CATSDPHDRGNYGYTF
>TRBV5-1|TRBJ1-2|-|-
TGCGCCAGCAGCTTGGTCAGGGCCGATGGCTACACCTTC
CASSLVRADGYTF
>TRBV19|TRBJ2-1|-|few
TGTGCCAGTAGTATGAGGGACTCACTTCCACGACCGTTCTTC
CASSMRDSLPRPFF
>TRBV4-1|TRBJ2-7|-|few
TGCGCCAGCAGCCAAATCGGGGAACGGTACGAGCAGTACTTC
CASSQIGERYEQYF
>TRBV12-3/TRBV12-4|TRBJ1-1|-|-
TGTGCCAGCAGTTTACTCCGGGAAATAGAAGCTTTCTTT
CASSLLREIEAFF
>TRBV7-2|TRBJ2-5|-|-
TGTGCCAGCAGCTCCCAAGGAGGCTGGGAGACCCAGTACTTC
CASSSQGGWETQYF
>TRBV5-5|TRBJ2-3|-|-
TGTGCCAGCAGCATGGGGGGGCCTCCAGATACGCAGTATTTT
CASSMGGPPDTQYF